One sample yielded the 8 T cell receptor beta chains listed below, sequenced in a study of blood T cell repertoires in COVID-19. Measured with immunoSEQ multiplex PCR; TCRdb has only the in-frame clones, and not every one. The sample yields approximately 25,000 clones, around 91% seen once. Sequencing input: peripheral blood. Receptors were obtained from a woman aged 60-75 years with active COVID-19.

The DNA for the CDR3 is TGTGCCAGCAGCCAAGAGGGCGCGGGAGATCCAGATACGCAGTATTTT. Its translation is CASSQEGAGDPDTQYF. The chain employs TRBV3-1 (or the pseudogene TRBV3-2) and TRBJ2-3; 7 bases line up with TRBD2. This CDR3 contains 16 residues. J was trimmed by 4 bases and V by 0 bases; bases with no gene match: 7. The germline gives CDR1 LGHDT, CDR2 YNNKEL (reference sequence).

V is TRBV28 and J is TRBJ2-2, with 9 bases aligning to TRBD2. The germline V gene encodes CDR1 MDHEN and CDR2 SYDVKM. V shed 5 bases and J 1 base; nucleotides not matched to a gene: 5. The CDR3 consists of 16 residues. This CDR3 is CASSVSGRGNTGELFF. CDR3 DNA: TGTGCCAGCAGTGTTAGCGGGAGAGGGAACACCGGGGAGCTGTTTTTT.

The V call is TRBV11-2, the J call TRBJ2-7; TRBD2 matches 10 bases. The length of the CDR3 is 15 residues. Germline CDR1 and CDR2: SGHAT and FQNNGV. J gave up 3 bases and V 4 bases, and 6 bases lay outside the gene matches. The DNA of the CDR3 is TGTGCCAGCAGCTCCCTGACTAGCGGGCACTACGAGCAGTACTTC. It encodes CASSSLTSGHYEQYF. Drawing the rest from reference TRBV11-2 and TRBJ2-7, the complete variable domain is EAGVAQSPRYKIIEKRQSVAFWCNPISGHATLYWYQQILGQGPKLLIQFQNNGVVDDSQLPKDRFSAERLKGVDSTLKIQPAKLEDSAVYLCASSSLTSGHYEQYFGPGTRLTVT.

The rearrangement uses TRBV9 and TRBJ2-1; tentatively, D is TRBD2 (6 bases). This CDR3 contains 14 residues. Germline V lookup: CDR1 SGDLS, CDR2 YYNGEE. Between the trimmed V and J ends, which lost 4 bases and 7 bases, there was a span of 15 bases. The CDR3 loop reads CASSPGEPPNEQFF. The DNA for the CDR3 is TGTGCCAGCAGCCCGGGGGAACCTCCAAATGAGCAGTTCTTC.

The rearrangement links TRBV7-8 to TRBJ2-1, with TRBD1 matching 8 bases. J lost 2 bases, V lost 6 bases, and 6 bases had no gene match. The CDR3 covers 15 residues. Germline V gene sequence: CDR1 SGHVS, CDR2 FQNEAQ. The CDR3, as DNA: TGTGCCAGCAGAACCGGACAGGGCCCCTACAATGAGCAGTTCTTC. The encoded protein is CASRTGQGPYNEQFF.

The gene calls are TRBV30 and TRBJ1-4, with a tentative D call TRBD1 (5 bases). The CDR3 extends over 16 amino acids. Trimming took 2 bases from V and 4 from J, leaving 17 bases between them. In germline, CDR1 is GTSNPN, CDR2 SVGIG (reference sequence). The CDR3 coding sequence is TGTGCCTGGAGTCCCCGCCAGGCGGGGCTTAATGAAAAACTGTTTTTT. Amino acids: CAWSPRQAGLNEKLFF.

The chain combines TRBV19 with TRBJ2-3; the D gene is possibly TRBD1 (6 bases). The germline V gene has CDR1 LNHDA and CDR2 SQIVND (reference sequence). The CDR3 spans 13 residues. V lost 6 bases and J 10 bases, leaving 17 bases between the germline ends. The CDR3 DNA sequence: TGTGCCAGTAGAGCCCAAGCGGACAGTCCGCAGTATTTT. Translating it yields CASRAQADSPQYF.

The sample holds one count of this clone. This chain links TRBV28 with TRBJ2-7, with 13 bases fitting TRBD2. The CDR3 has 17 residues. The V and J ends lost 5 bases and 3 bases, in that order; junction bases with no gene match: 10. Germline CDR1 MDHEN, CDR2 SYDVKM. This CDR3 is CASSPWTSGSVNYEQYF. CDR3 DNA: TGTGCCAGCAGTCCGTGGACTAGCGGGAGCGTGAACTACGAGCAGTACTTC.